The table lists the clone carrying this TCR beta chain with a few counts. Its antigen is still unknown. This sample is part of a study of beta chain features in type 1 diabetes. Study-level background: Healthy donors and patients showed comparable age, gender and cell yields. In all, some 100,000,000 sorted cells from all samples were analyzed. General study results and limits: The study left unresolved whether HLA type influences TCRB rearrangement.

Expressed TCRB transcripts were sequenced because the entire RNA isolate underwent reverse transcription. Here immunoSEQ multiplex PCR was the method, and the copy in TCRdb shows in-frame clones only, minus some. This sample has a few hundred thousand clones, with around a quarter found just once. Deletions cut 4 bases from V and 0 bases from J, with 13 bases between. This CDR3 region has 15 residues. Germline V gene lookup returns CDR1 LNHNV and CDR2 YYDKDF (reference sequence). The material sequenced was central memory CD4+ T cells from blood. J is TRBJ2-7 and V is TRBV15; D may be TRBD2 (5 bases). The sequence derives from a man aged 25-45 years in good health. The CDR3 region is CATSISSGSSYEQYF. CDR3 coding DNA: TGTGCCACCAGCATTTCGAGCGGCTCCTCCTACGAGCAGTACTTC. Full variable domain (outside the CDR3, taken from reference TRBV15 and TRBJ2-7): DAMVIQNPRYQVTQFGKPVTLSCSQTLNHNVMYWYQQKSSQAPKLLFHYYDKDFNNEADTPDNFQSRRPNTSFCFLDIRSPGLGDTAMYLCATSISSGSSYEQYFGPGTRLTVT.